These 6 T cell receptor beta chains were all obtained from the same sample, sequenced in a study of regulatory T cells in long-lasting Graves disease. Specified time point: newly diagnosed GD, antithyroid drugs for less than 3 months. Extracted PBMC RNA gave rise to the TCR library. The authors built TCR beta libraries using iRepertoire HTBI primers and Arm-PCR of CDR3 regions. TCRdb passed the multiplex PCR reads through MiXCR, listing each CDR3 protein once. The table shows over 450,000 distinct CDR3 sequences, with around 12% occurring only once. These records were also assigned to another study, of T cells in Graves' hyperthyroidism and ophthalmopathy.

The sample consisted of peripheral blood mononuclear cells (PBMCs), taken at new diagnosis, from a patient treated with antithyroid drugs. These receptor sequences come from a woman between 25 and 40 years old with Graves disease.

This clonotype showed up many times. The chain employs TRBV7-6 and TRBJ2-1; D is perhaps TRBD1 (5 bases). V was trimmed by 1 base and J by 9 bases, leaving 16 bases between them. Looked up from germline, CDR1 is SGHVS and CDR2 is FNYEAQ. This CDR3 spans 15 amino acids. The CDR3 bases are TGTGCCAGCAGCTTAGTGTCAGTCAGGGTCGGTGAGCAGTTCTTC. This translates into CASSLVSVRVGEQFF.

This clonotype was seen many times. The chain employs TRBV28 and TRBJ1-5, with D maybe TRBD1 (5 bases). The germline V and J ends were trimmed by 1 base and 4 bases, with 11 bases remaining between them. Looked up from germline, CDR1 is MDHEN and CDR2 is SYDVKM. The CDR3 has 15 residues. The CDR3: CASSLSGGPNQPQHF. CDR3 nucleotides: TGTGCCAGCAGTTTATCTGGGGGTCCTAATCAGCCCCAGCATTTT. Drawing the rest from reference TRBV28 and TRBJ1-5, the complete variable domain is DVKVTQSSRYLVKRTGEKVFLECVQDMDHENMFWYRQDPGLGLRLIYFSYDVKMKEKGDIPEGYSVSREKKERFSLILESASTNQTSMYLCASSLSGGPNQPQHFGDGTRLSIL.

This clonotype was detected many times. The J gene is TRBJ2-1, the V gene TRBV12-5, with 13 bases fitting TRBD2. The germline V gene encodes CDR1 LGHNT and CDR2 FRNRAP. J was trimmed by 4 bases and V by 1 base; bases with no gene match: 16. CDR3 length: 21 amino acids. CDR3 coding DNA: TGTGCTAGTGGTTTGGGGTTTATTGGACTAGCGGGAGATCGGTCGTACAATGAGCAGTTCTTC. This encodes CASGLGFIGLAGDRSYNEQFF.

In this sample, this clonotype turned up many times. J is TRBJ1-2 and V is TRBV10-2; TRBD1 might be the D (5 bases). Between the trimmed V and J ends, which lost 0 bases and 7 bases, there was a span of 15 bases. This CDR3 comprises 15 residues. CDR1 is WSHSY, CDR2 SAAADI, per germline. The CDR3 loop reads CASSESAGPRGGYTF. DNA for the CDR3: TGCGCCAGCAGTGAGTCGGCAGGTCCGAGGGGTGGCTACACCTTC.

This clonotype has ten or more counts. V and J are TRBV28 and TRBJ2-7; 8 bases match TRBD1. CDR3 length equals 12 residues. The germline CDR1 and CDR2 sequences are MDHEN and SYDVKM. V shed 11 bases, J shed 4 bases, and the junction held 7 bases outside the gene matches. Written as DNA, the CDR3 is TGTGCCGCCCGACAGGGGTTATACGAGCAGTACTTC. Translation: CAARQGLYEQYF.

In its sample, this clonotype was seen many times. The J gene is TRBJ2-3, the V gene TRBV7-8, with 11 bases matching TRBD2. The V gene's germline CDR1 is SGHVS and CDR2 FQNEAQ. The CDR3 length is 18 residues. The junction had 17 bases not matched to a gene; V was cut back by 6 bases and J by 6 bases. Written as DNA, the CDR3 is TGTGCCAGCAGTAAAAACGCGGGGGCTAGCGGGAGGATGGATACGCAGTATTTT. It yields the protein CASSKNAGASGRMDTQYF.